This TCR beta chain was captured by sequencing in a study of shared clonotypes between healthy human individuals. Whole-study results and caveats: When naive CD4 clonotypes were compared across several donors, about 4.8% were shared. Some clonotypes were shared by all four sorted-subset donors, while others were not shared. The non-shared ones had lower generation probabilities than the shared ones. Naive subsets generally had larger estimated richness than memory subsets.

On this clone: Antigen unknown.

The V gene lost 1 base and the J gene lost 8 bases, with 23 bases spanning the gap. Germline V gives CDR1 SNHLY, CDR2 FYNNEI. The CDR3 loop spans 17 amino acids. Produced via immunoSEQ multiplex PCR; TCRdb's table is partial and in-frame only. The data show 2.3 million or so clones, more than 80% seen once. This chain uses TRBV2 with TRBJ1-2, with D tentatively TRBD1 (6 bases). This clonotype originated in a man between 18 and 35 years old in good health. Some clones in this sample may be carry-over from other donors' samples. The sequenced sample was naive CD4+ T cells from PBMCs. Stated subset: CD45RA+ positively selected. DNA for the CDR3: TGTGCCAGCAGTGAAGATTTTCTGGCGGGGGCTGTAGGAGGCTACACCTTC. Translated, it gives CASSEDFLAGAVGGYTF.